This paragraph covers one T cell receptor beta chain sequence. The antigen is unknown. This sample was included in a study of Tregs in tolerant kidney transplant recipients. Whole-study results and caveats: Validation in larger populations is needed because few patients were studied. Activated donor B cell expansion appeared to reveal the most relevant donor-specific TCRbeta repertoire. Biological reproducibility was not directly addressed in this study.

Thawed PBMCs were FACS-sorted into unstimulated CD4+CD25+CD127- regulatory T cells, CD4+CD25- non-regulatory cells, CD4 and CD8 cells. Produced via immunoSEQ multiplex PCR; TCRdb's table is partial and in-frame only. The sample yields roughly 66,000 clones, over 85% seen once. There are 15 residues in the CDR3. The V gene's germline CDR1 is SGHAT and CDR2 FQNNGV. The V segment lost 1 base and the J segment 0 bases; nucleotides outside the gene matches: 1. V is TRBV11-2 and J is TRBJ2-5, with 8 bases that match TRBD2. The sequence was obtained from a human donor who received a combined kidney and bone marrow transplant. The specimen was CD8+ T cells from blood, collected before the transplant. In nucleotides, the CDR3 is TGTGCCAGCAGCTTAGCGGGGGGGTACCAAGAGACCCAGTACTTC. Amino acids: CASSLAGGYQETQYF.